This T cell receptor (beta chain) was documented in a study of cytomegalovirus exposure and HLA in healthy donors. All donors participated as healthy donors of bone marrow. Vbeta (60) and Jbeta (13) primers were used in the PCR. Using immunoSEQ multiplex PCR, the repertoire was profiled, and TCRdb retains in-frame clones only, with some absent. The top ten clones hold around 23% of a sample with 70,000 to 100,000 clones, 80% of them seen once. General study results and limits: Cytomegalovirus association was assigned to approximately 160 TCR beta chains. Highest at DRB1 and lowest at HLA-C, TCR association rates differed among HLA loci in a later analysis.

Comment on this clone: Its antigen remains unidentified.

The V and J ends lost 4 bases and 0 bases respectively, with 9 bases between them. Germline CDR1 is GTSNPN and CDR2 is SVGIG (reference sequence). The CDR3 is 13 residues long. The clonotype originates from a woman in her forties or fifties in good health and CMV-seropositive. The chain recombines TRBV30 with TRBJ1-1; TRBD1 might be the D (6 bases). Input material: PBMCs. CDR3 in DNA: TGTGCCTGGAAGGGGGACATGAACACTGAAGCTTTCTTT. Its protein is CAWKGDMNTEAFF.